These T cell receptor beta chains were read from a single sample in a study of blood T cell repertoires in COVID-19. Profiled with immunoSEQ multiplex PCR; TCRdb holds only in-frame clones, not every one. The sample includes about 100,000 clones, 85% of them seen just once. Sequences were obtained from peripheral blood. These receptors were taken from a human donor in a cohort sampled during active COVID-19. The CDR3 runs from the conserved cysteine through the conserved F or W. Not all rows give a size; the values are once, few, many and, for expanded clones, a class.

clone_size,v_call,cdr3_aa
.,TRBV9,CASSVGPAGIQETQYF
.,TRBV18,CASSPRADNYGYTF
.,TRBV5-4,CASSYFLLKTQYF
.,TRBV18,CASSLSEKNVEQFF
few,TRBV12-3/TRBV12-4,CASSEYNEQFF
.,TRBV27,CASSLGRGEQFF
.,TRBV6-5,CASKRLAGEQYF
.,TRBV3-1/TRBV3-2,CASSQGFAVNTEAFF
.,TRBV6-2/TRBV6-3,CASSPGTSGYNEQFF
.,TRBV5-6,CASGTGGYEQYF
.,TRBV2,CASSGLAGGPRFF
.,TRBV27,CASSYDRIRNYEQYF
.,TRBV11-2,CASSLGLAVELFF
once,TRBV6-2/TRBV6-3,CASSRTDTQYF
.,TRBV5-1,CASSLYADTQYF
.,TRBV11-3,CASSFGGRASGANVLTF
.,TRBV13,CASSLGRGRGSEQFF
.,TRBV7-2,CASSLGGQWNIQYF
.,TRBV4-1,CASSPHGQGGYEQYF
once,TRBV24-1,CATSDTGTSGGVYNEQFF
.,TRBV4-1,CASSPGTSGGDRETQYF
.,TRBV6-2/TRBV6-3,CASSWLGGAYNEQFF
.,TRBV5-4,CASSKFSGLRVEQYF
.,TRBV18,CASSPVGQASYEQYF
.,TRBV7-2,CASSLTSGLGEQFF
few,TRBV29-1,CSGGQGSEQYF
.,TRBV18,CASSPQGLSGNTIYF
.,TRBV11-3,CASVGVLSYEQYF